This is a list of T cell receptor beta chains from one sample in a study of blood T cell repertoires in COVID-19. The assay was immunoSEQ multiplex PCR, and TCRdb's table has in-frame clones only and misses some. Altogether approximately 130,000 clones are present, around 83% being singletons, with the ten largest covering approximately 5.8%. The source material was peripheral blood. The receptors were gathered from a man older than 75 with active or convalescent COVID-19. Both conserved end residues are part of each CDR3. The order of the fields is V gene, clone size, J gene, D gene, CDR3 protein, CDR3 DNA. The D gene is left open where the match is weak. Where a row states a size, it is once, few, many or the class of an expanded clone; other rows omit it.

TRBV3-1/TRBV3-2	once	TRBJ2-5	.	CASSQGTMETQYF	TGTGCCAGCAGCCAAGGGACTATGGAGACCCAGTACTTC
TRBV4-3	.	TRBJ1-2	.	CASSQAVETHYGYTF	TGCGCCAGCAGCCAAGCGGTGGAGACCCACTATGGCTACACCTTC
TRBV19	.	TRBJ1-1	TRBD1	CASSRQGPAEAFF	TGTGCCAGTAGCCGACAGGGGCCGGCTGAAGCTTTCTTT
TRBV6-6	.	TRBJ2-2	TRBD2	CASRKSGGAIPGELFF	TGTGCCAGCAGAAAGAGCGGGGGGGCCATCCCCGGGGAGCTGTTTTTT
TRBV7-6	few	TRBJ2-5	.	CASSQAAGPLETQYF	TGTGCCAGCAGCCAAGCGGCGGGACCCTTGGAGACCCAGTACTTC
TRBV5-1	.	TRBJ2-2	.	CASSLVSDTGELFF	TGCGCCAGCAGCTTGGTTAGCGACACCGGGGAGCTGTTTTTT
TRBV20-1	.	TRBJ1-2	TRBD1	CSASQGAYGYTF	TGCAGTGCTAGTCAGGGGGCGTATGGCTACACCTTC
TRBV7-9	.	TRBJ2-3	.	CASSDQADTQYF	TGTGCCAGCAGCGATCAGGCAGATACGCAGTATTTT
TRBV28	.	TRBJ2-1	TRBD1	CASSLRQGARDEQFF	TGTGCCAGCAGTCTAAGACAGGGGGCGAGGGATGAGCAGTTCTTC
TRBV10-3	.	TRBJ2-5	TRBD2	CAISVRGGETQYF	TGTGCCATCAGTGTTAGGGGAGGGGAGACCCAGTACTTC
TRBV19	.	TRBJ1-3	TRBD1	CASTLQGRNTIYF	TGTGCCAGTACCCTACAGGGGAGAAACACCATATATTTT
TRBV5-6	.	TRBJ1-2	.	CASSLDRENYGYTF	TGTGCCAGCAGCTTGGATAGAGAAAACTATGGCTACACCTTC
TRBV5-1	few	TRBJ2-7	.	CASSLGGGTRQRDEQYF	TGCGCCAGCAGCTTGGGAGGGGGTACTAGACAAAGGGACGAGCAGTACTTC
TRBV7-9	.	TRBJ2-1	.	CASSFGGGSYNEQFF	TGTGCCAGCAGCTTTGGGGGCGGCTCCTACAATGAGCAGTTCTTC
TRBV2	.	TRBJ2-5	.	CASSEGVGETQYF	TGTGCCAGCTCCGAGGGGGTAGGCGAGACCCAGTACTTC
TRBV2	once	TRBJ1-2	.	CASREPGIYGYTF	TGTGCCAGCAGGGAGCCCGGGATCTATGGCTACACCTTC
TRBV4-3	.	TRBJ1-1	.	CASSPTRPGDFAEAFF	TGCGCCAGCAGCCCCACCCGACCCGGAGATTTCGCTGAAGCTTTCTTT
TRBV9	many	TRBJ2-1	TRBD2	CASSPGLAVNEQFF	TGTGCCAGCAGCCCAGGACTAGCGGTCAATGAGCAGTTCTTC
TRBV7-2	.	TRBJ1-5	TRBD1	CASSLATGRNQPQHF	TGTGCCAGCAGCCTAGCGACAGGGAGGAATCAGCCCCAGCATTTT
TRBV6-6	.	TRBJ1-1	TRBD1	CASRENLDRGAEAFF	TGTGCCAGCAGGGAAAACCTCGACAGGGGTGCTGAAGCTTTCTTT
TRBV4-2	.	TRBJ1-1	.	CASSHGEGADTEAFF	TGTGCCAGCAGCCATGGCGAGGGCGCAGACACTGAAGCTTTCTTT
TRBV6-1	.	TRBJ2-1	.	CASSEAYEGVTYNEQFF	TGTGCCAGCAGTGAAGCATACGAGGGGGTAACCTACAATGAGCAGTTCTTC
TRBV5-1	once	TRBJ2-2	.	CASSPTGLTGELFF	TGCGCCAGCAGCCCAACAGGGCTGACCGGGGAGCTGTTTTTT
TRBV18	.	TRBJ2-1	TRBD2	CASSLSFGGAYNEQFF	TGTGCCAGCTCACTGTCTTTCGGGGGGGCCTACAATGAGCAGTTCTTC
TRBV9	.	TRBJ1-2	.	CASSTPAGGSYGYTF	TGTGCCAGCAGCACCCCGGCAGGCGGGTCCTATGGCTACACCTTC
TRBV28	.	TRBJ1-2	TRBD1	CASSSPIRTGGQGYGYTF	TGTGCCAGCAGTTCCCCCATACGGACAGGGGGCCAGGGCTATGGCTACACCTTC
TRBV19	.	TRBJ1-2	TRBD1	CASRGTDLSNYGYTF	TGTGCCAGTAGAGGGACAGACCTCTCTAACTATGGCTACACCTTC
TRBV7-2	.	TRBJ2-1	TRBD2	CASSSSGLSSYNEQFF	TGTGCCAGCAGCTCTAGCGGGTTGAGCTCCTACAATGAGCAGTTCTTC
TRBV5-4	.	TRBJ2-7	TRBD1	CASSLPDRGEQYF	TGTGCCAGCAGCTTGCCTGACAGGGGCGAGCAGTACTTC
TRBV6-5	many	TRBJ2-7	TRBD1	CASSYSPGQGSHEQYF	TGTGCCAGCAGTTACTCACCGGGACAGGGGAGCCACGAGCAGTACTTC
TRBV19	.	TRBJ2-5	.	CASSMMGEVETQYF	TGTGCCAGTAGTATGATGGGGGAGGTCGAGACCCAGTACTTC
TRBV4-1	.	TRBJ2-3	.	CASSQAESTDTQYF	TGCGCCAGCAGCCAAGCGGAGAGCACAGATACGCAGTATTTT
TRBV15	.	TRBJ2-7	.	CATSRQGLTYEQYF	TGTGCCACCAGCAGGCAGGGGTTGACCTACGAGCAGTACTTC
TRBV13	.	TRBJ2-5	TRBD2	CASNEAGIQETQYF	TGTGCCAGCAACGAAGCGGGGATCCAAGAGACCCAGTACTTC
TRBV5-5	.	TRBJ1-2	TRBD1	CASSAMTGRPGYTF	TGTGCCAGCAGCGCTATGACAGGGAGGCCTGGCTACACCTTC
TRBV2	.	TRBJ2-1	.	CASRLANNEQFF	TGTGCCAGCAGGCTAGCGAACAATGAGCAGTTCTTC
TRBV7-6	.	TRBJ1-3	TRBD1	CASSLSQGSSGNTIYF	TGTGCCAGCAGCTTATCACAGGGGAGCTCTGGAAACACCATATATTTT
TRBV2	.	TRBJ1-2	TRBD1	CASLPVQGANYGYTF	TGTGCCAGCCTCCCCGTACAGGGGGCTAACTATGGCTACACCTTC
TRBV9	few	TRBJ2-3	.	CASSAPTGSTDTQYF	TGTGCCAGCAGCGCCCCGACGGGTAGCACAGATACGCAGTATTTT
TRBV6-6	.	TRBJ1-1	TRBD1	CASSRDRGTEAFF	TGTGCCAGCAGTCGGGACAGGGGCACTGAAGCTTTCTTT
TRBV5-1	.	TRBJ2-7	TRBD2	CASRQAGGIIYEQYF	TGCGCCAGCAGGCAAGCGGGGGGGATTATCTACGAGCAGTACTTC
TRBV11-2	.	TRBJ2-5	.	CASSLNSVLQETQYF	TGTGCCAGCAGCTTAAATTCGGTTCTCCAAGAGACCCAGTACTTC
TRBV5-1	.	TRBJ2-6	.	CASSLADTPGGANVLTF	TGCGCCAGCAGCTTGGCCGACACCCCGGGAGGGGCCAACGTCCTGACTTTC
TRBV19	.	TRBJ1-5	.	CASNPRAGDSNQPQHF	TGTGCCAGTAATCCCCGAGCCGGGGATAGCAATCAGCCCCAGCATTTT
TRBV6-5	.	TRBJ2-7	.	CASSSSGEQYF	TGTGCCAGCAGTAGTTCCGGCGAGCAGTACTTC
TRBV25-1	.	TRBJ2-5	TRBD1	CASADRVQETQYF	TGTGCCAGCGCAGACAGGGTCCAAGAGACCCAGTACTTC
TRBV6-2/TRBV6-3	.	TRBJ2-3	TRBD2	CASSRTSDTDTQYF	TGTGCCAGCAGTAGGACTAGCGACACAGATACGCAGTATTTT
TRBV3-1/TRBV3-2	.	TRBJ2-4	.	CASSAPAGGIRGNIQYF	TGTGCCAGCAGCGCCCCTGCGGGCGGTATTAGGGGGAACATTCAGTACTTC
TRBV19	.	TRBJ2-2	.	CASTTISGITGELFF	TGTGCCAGTACCACGATAAGCGGAATTACCGGGGAGCTGTTTTTT
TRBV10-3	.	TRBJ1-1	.	CAISAQGGTEAFF	TGTGCCATCAGTGCTCAGGGAGGCACTGAAGCTTTCTTT
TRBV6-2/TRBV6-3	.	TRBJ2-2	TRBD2	CASTPFPGLAEGKTGELFF	TGTGCCAGCACCCCCTTTCCGGGACTAGCGGAAGGAAAGACCGGGGAGCTGTTTTTT
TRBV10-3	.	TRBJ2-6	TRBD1	CAIRPGTGESGANVLTF	TGTGCCATCAGACCCGGGACAGGGGAGTCTGGGGCCAACGTCCTGACTTTC
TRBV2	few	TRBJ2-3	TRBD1	CASSEWDRYTDTQYF	TGTGCCAGCAGTGAATGGGACAGGTACACAGATACGCAGTATTTT
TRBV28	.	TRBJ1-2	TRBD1	CASSPNPPRGQGGYTF	TGTGCCAGCAGTCCCAACCCTCCTAGGGGGCAGGGTGGCTACACCTTC
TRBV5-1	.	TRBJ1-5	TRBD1	CASSFQGTGGTSNQPQHF	TGCGCCAGCAGCTTCCAGGGGACAGGGGGCACGAGCAATCAGCCCCAGCATTTT